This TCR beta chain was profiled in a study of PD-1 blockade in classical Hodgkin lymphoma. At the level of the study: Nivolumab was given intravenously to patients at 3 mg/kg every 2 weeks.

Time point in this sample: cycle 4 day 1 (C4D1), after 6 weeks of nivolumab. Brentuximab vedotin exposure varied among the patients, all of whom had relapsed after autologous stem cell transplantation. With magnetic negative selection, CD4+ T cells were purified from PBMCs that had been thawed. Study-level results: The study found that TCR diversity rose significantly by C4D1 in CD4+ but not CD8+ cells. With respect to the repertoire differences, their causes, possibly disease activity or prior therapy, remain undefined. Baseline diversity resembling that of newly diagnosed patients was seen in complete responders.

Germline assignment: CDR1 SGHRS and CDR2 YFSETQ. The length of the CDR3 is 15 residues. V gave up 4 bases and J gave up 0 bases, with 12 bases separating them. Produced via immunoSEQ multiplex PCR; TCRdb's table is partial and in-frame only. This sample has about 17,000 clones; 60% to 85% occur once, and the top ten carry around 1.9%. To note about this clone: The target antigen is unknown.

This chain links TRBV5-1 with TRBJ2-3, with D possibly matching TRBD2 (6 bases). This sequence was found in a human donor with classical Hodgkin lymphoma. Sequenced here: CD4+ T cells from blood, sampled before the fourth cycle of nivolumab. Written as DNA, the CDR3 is TGCGCCAGCAGCCAGGGTGGAGGGAGCACAGATACGCAGTATTTT. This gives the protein CASSQGGGSTDTQYF.